This T cell receptor (beta chain) appears in the sequencing data of a study of cytomegalovirus exposure and HLA in healthy donors. The PCR contained 60 Vbeta and 13 Jbeta primers. Clones were sequenced by immunoSEQ multiplex PCR, and TCRdb holds only the in-frame ones, with some missing. The sample includes more than 110,000 clones, around 76% of them seen just once. Worth noting for this clone: The antigen is unknown.

Per germline, CDR1 ENHRY and CDR2 SYGVKD. Trimming left V 7 bases short and J 0 bases short, with 6 bases between. CDR3 size: 12 residues. Study-level results: The study recorded about 160 TCR beta chains that were cytomegalovirus-associated.

What was sequenced was PBMCs. The chain has TRBV10-3 and TRBJ1-1; no reliable D call. The clonotype was recovered from a male donor in good health and CMV-seronegative. CDR3 bases: TGTGCCATCAAAACAGTGAACACTGAAGCTTTCTTT. This translates into CAIKTVNTEAFF.